A few counts support the clone carrying this T cell receptor beta chain. Its antigen is not identified. The use of a sample-barcoded 5' primer and a J-beta primer mix characterized a second PCR of 7 to 11 cycles. TCRdb analysed the 5' RACE reads with MiXCR anew, one entry per CDR3 protein. This sample carries more than 750,000 distinct CDR3 sequences, just under 30% of them seen once, and the ten largest clones take roughly 10%. Trimming took off 2 bases at V and 7 bases at J, with 15 bases between the two ends. CDR1 is SGHTA, CDR2 FQGTGA, per germline. This CDR3 is 15 amino acids long. These data come from a study of blood T cells in healthy people across ages. Study conclusions and caveats: Observed TCR beta diversity per million T cells went down as age went up. This fall followed a roughly linear course with age.

These data also formed part of another study, on T cells of mothers and their children.

V is TRBV7-3 and J is TRBJ2-1; TRBD2 is a possible D gene (5 bases). The sequenced material came from blood. The receptor was isolated from a woman in her thirties or forties in good health. The CDR3 loop is CASSLGLVARNEQFF. CDR3 DNA sequence: TGTGCCAGCAGCTTAGGCCTAGTAGCGCGTAATGAGCAGTTCTTC.